The entry below gives a single T cell receptor beta chain sequence along with its context. Its antigen is as yet unknown. This record belongs to a study of cytomegalovirus exposure and HLA in healthy donors. V was cut by 3 bases and J by 2 bases, with 13 bases left in between. Germline loops: CDR1 SGHTA, CDR2 FQGTGA. The CDR3 extends over 16 amino acids. Profiled with immunoSEQ multiplex PCR; TCRdb holds only in-frame clones, not every one. The table shows roughly 350,000 clones, with around 86% occurring only once. Findings and limits, study-wide: A few CMV-associated chains were confirmed in vitro to be specific for CMV antigens. The study designated 150 or so TCR beta chains cytomegalovirus-associated. TCR clusters originating in the first cohort tended to co-occur in the roughly 120 validation repertoires, according to a later analysis.

The specimen sequenced was PBMCs. This chain links TRBV7-3 with TRBJ2-2; D is possibly TRBD2 (6 bases). This receptor was taken from a woman aged 18-35 years in good health and CMV-seronegative. The CDR3 region is CASSLRGLANTGELFF. In nucleotides, the CDR3 is TGTGCCAGCAGCTTGAGGGGACTGGCAAACACCGGGGAGCTGTTTTTT.